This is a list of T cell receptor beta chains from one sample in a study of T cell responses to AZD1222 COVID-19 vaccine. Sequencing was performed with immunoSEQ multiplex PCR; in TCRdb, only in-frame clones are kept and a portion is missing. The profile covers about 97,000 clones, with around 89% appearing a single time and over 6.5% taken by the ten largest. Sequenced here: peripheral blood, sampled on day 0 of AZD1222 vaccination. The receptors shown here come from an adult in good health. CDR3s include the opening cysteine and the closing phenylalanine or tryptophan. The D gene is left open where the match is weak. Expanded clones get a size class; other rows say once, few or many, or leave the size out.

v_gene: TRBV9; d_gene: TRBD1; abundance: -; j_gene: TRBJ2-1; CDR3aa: CASSGRGTGGGNEQFF; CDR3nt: TGTGCCAGCAGCGGCCGAGGGACAGGGGGCGGGAATGAGCAGTTCTTC
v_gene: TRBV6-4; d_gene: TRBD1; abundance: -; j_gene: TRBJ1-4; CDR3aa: CASSGDRGEKLFF; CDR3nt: TGTGCCAGCAGTGGGGACAGGGGGGAAAAACTGTTTTTT
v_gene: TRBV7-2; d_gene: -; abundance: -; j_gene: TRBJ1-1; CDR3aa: CASSYGQPQNTEAFF; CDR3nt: TGTGCCAGCAGCTATGGACAGCCTCAGAACACTGAAGCTTTCTTT
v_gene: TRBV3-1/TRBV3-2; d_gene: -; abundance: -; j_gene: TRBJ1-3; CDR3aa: CASSQERILYF; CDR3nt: TGTGCCAGCAGCCAAGAAAGAATCCTATATTTT
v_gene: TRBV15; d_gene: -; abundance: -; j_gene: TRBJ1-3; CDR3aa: CATSRELNSGNTIYF; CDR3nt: TGTGCCACCAGCAGAGAGCTAAATTCTGGAAACACCATATATTTT
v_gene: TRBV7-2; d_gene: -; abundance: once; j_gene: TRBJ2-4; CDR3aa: CASSFQGGLAKNIQYF; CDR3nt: TGTGCCAGCAGCTTTCAGGGGGGTCTAGCCAAAAACATTCAGTACTTC
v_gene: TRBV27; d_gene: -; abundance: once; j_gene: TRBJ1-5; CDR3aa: CASSLREGNQPQHF; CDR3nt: TGTGCCAGCAGTTTGAGGGAGGGGAATCAGCCCCAGCATTTT
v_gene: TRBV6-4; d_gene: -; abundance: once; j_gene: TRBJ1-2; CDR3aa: CASSDRESGYTF; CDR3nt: TGTGCCAGCAGTGATAGGGAGAGTGGCTACACCTTC
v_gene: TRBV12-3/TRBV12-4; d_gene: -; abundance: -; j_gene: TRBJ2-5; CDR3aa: CASSIQETQYF; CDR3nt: TGTGCCAGCAGTATCCAAGAGACCCAGTACTTC
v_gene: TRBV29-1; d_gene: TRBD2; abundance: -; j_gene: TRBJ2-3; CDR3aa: CSAGPTSGGTDTQYF; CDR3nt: TGCAGCGCTGGCCCTACTAGCGGGGGCACAGATACGCAGTATTTT
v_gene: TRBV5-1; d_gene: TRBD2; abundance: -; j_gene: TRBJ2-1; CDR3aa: CASSLGRTSGRGGYNEQFF; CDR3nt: TGCGCCAGCAGCTTGGGACGGACTAGCGGGAGGGGTGGTTACAATGAGCAGTTCTTC
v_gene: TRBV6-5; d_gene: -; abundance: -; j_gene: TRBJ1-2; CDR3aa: CASRSTGFQGYGYTF; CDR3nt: TGTGCCAGCAGATCAACAGGGTTCCAAGGGTATGGCTACACCTTC
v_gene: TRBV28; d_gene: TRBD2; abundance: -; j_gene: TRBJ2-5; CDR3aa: CASSPLAVQETQYF; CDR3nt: TGTGCCAGCAGTCCACTAGCGGTCCAAGAGACCCAGTACTTC
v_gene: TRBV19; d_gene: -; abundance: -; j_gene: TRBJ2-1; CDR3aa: CASSIDRGSYNEQFF; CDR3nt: TGTGCCAGTAGTATAGACAGGGGATCCTACAATGAGCAGTTCTTC
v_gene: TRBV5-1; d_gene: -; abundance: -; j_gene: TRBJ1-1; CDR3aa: CASSLVWGRMNTEAFF; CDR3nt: TGCGCCAGCAGCTTGGTCTGGGGGCGAATGAACACTGAAGCTTTCTTT
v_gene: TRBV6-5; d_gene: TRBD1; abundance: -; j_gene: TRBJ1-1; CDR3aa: CASSSGQVISNTEAFF; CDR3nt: TGTGCCAGCAGTTCCGGACAGGTGATCTCGAACACTGAAGCTTTCTTT
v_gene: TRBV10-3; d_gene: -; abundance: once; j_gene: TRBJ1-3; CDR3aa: CAIREAWGLTGNTIYF; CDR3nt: TGTGCCATCAGGGAGGCTTGGGGGCTTACTGGAAACACCATATATTTT
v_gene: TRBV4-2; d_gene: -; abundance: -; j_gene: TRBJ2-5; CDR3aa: CASSQDGQSQETQYF; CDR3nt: TGTGCCAGCAGCCAAGACGGACAGTCCCAAGAGACCCAGTACTTC
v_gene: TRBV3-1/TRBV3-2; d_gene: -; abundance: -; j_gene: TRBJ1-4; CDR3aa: CASSQAGAYEKLFF; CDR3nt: TGTGCCAGCAGCCAAGCGGGGGCGTATGAAAAACTGTTTTTT
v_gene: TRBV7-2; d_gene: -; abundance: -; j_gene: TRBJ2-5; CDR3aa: CASSFKFDETQYF; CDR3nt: TGTGCCAGCAGCTTTAAGTTTGACGAGACCCAGTACTTC
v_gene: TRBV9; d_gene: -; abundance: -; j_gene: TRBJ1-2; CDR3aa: CASSVRDAAYGYTF; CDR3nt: TGTGCCAGCAGCGTAAGGGATGCCGCCTATGGCTACACCTTC
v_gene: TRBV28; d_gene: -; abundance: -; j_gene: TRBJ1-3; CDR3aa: CASTPLGQGGNTIYF; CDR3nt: TGTGCCAGCACCCCGCTCGGGCAGGGGGGAAACACCATATATTTT
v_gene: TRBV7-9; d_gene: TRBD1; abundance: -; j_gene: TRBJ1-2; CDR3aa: CASSQDRGGYGYTF; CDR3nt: TGTGCCAGCAGCCAGGACAGGGGAGGCTATGGCTACACCTTC
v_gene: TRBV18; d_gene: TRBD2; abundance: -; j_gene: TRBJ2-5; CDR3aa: CASSPPAGGETQYF; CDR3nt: TGTGCCAGCTCACCACCAGCGGGGGGCGAGACCCAGTACTTC
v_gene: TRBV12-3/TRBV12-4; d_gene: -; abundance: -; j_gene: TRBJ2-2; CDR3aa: CASSPQGTGELFF; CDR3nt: TGTGCCAGCAGTCCCCAGGGAACCGGGGAGCTGTTTTTT
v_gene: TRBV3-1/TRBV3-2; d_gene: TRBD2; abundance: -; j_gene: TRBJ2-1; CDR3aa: CASSEGGLAGGSYNEQFF; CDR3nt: TGTGCCAGCAGCGAGGGGGGCCTAGCGGGAGGCTCCTACAATGAGCAGTTCTTC
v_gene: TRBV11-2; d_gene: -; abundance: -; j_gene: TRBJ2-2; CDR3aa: CASSLWGYREPITGELFF; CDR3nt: TGTGCCAGCAGCTTATGGGGGTACAGGGAGCCGATCACCGGGGAGCTGTTTTTT
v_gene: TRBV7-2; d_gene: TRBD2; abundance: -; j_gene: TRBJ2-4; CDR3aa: CASSARGGHMNIQYF; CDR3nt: TGTGCCAGCAGCGCTCGGGGGGGCCATATGAACATTCAGTACTTC
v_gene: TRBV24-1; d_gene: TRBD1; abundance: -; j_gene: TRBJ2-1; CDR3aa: CATSDQGDREQFF; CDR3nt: TGTGCCACCAGTGATCAGGGGGATCGGGAGCAGTTCTTC
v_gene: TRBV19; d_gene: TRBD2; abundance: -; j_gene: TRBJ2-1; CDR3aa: CASKTSGRRSYNEQFF; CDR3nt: TGTGCCAGTAAGACTAGCGGCCGGAGGTCCTACAATGAGCAGTTCTTC
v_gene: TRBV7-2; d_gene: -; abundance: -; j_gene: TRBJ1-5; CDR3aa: CASSSGLANQPQHF; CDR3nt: TGTGCCAGCAGCTCGGGCTTAGCCAATCAGCCCCAGCATTTT
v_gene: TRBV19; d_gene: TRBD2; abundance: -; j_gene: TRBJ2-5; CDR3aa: CASTRAASGRGETQYF; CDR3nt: TGTGCCAGTACAAGGGCGGCTAGCGGGAGAGGAGAGACCCAGTACTTC
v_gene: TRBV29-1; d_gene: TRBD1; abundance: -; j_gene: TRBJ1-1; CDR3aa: CSVEVGTDNTEAFF; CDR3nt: TGCAGCGTTGAAGTTGGGACAGATAACACTGAAGCTTTCTTT
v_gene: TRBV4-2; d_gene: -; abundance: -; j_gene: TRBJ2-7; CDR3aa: CASSQATATQRLAYEQYF; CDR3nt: TGTGCCAGCAGCCAAGCTACTGCAACTCAACGACTAGCCTACGAGCAGTACTTC
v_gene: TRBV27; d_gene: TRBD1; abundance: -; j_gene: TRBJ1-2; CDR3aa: CASSRGQDHAGGYTF; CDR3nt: TGTGCCAGCAGTCGTGGACAGGACCATGCGGGTGGCTACACCTTC
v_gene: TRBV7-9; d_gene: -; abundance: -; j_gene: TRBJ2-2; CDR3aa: CASSLSPPNTGELFF; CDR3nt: TGTGCCAGCAGCTTATCACCTCCGAACACCGGGGAGCTGTTTTTT
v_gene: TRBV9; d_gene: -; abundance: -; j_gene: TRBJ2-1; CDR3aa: CASSQSVSSYNEQFF; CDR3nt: TGTGCCAGCAGCCAAAGTGTCAGCTCCTACAATGAGCAGTTCTTC
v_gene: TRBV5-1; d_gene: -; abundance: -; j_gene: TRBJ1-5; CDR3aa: CASSLGLDNQPQHF; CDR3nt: TGCGCCAGCAGCTTGGGGCTCGACAATCAGCCCCAGCATTTT
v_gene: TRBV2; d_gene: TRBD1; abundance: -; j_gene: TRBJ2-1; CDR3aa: CASGKGGTGGGNEQFF; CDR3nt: TGTGCCAGCGGAAAAGGTGGGACAGGGGGAGGAAATGAGCAGTTCTTC
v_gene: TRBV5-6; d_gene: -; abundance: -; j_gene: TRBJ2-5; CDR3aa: CASSPDQETQYF; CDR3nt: TGTGCCAGCAGCCCGGACCAAGAGACCCAGTACTTC
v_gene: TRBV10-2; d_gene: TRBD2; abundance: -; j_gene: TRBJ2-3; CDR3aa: CASRVGTSGFTDTQYF; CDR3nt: TGCGCCAGCAGAGTCGGGACTAGCGGGTTCACAGATACGCAGTATTTT
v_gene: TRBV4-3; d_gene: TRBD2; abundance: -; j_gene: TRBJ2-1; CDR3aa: CASSLRTSSNNEQFF; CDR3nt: TGCGCCAGCAGCCTTCGGACTAGCTCCAACAATGAGCAGTTCTTC